The source of this T cell receptor beta chain is a study of tumor T cells in aggressive B-cell lymphoma. The CDR3 sequence is 10 residues long. The germline gives CDR1 SEHNR, CDR2 FQNEAQ (reference sequence). Sequencing used immunoSEQ multiplex PCR; TCRdb keeps in-frame clones, though not all of them. In the table there are 7,900 or so clones, 75% to 90% of which are singletons. This clone was seen more than once but under ten times. One end of the junction fails to match germline, which may point to a read error. This chain links TRBV7-9 with TRBJ2-1; D is unresolved. The TCR sequence derives from an adult with diffuse large B cell lymphoma. The sequenced material came from tumor tissue. Here the CDR3 DNA reads TGTGCCAGCAGCTTAGGGGCCCCTCTCTTC. It translates to CASSLGAPLF. The variable domain in full, completed from reference TRBV7-9 and TRBJ2-1, reads DTGVSQNPRHKITKRGQNVTFRCDPISEHNRLYWYRQTLGQGPEFLTYFQNEAQLEKSRLLSDRFSAERPKGSFSTLEIQRTEQGDSAMYLCASSLGAPLFGPGTRLTVL.